This TCR beta chain appears in the sequencing data of a study of blood T cell repertoires in COVID-19. For the study at large: Spain, Italy and the United States supplied samples that represented acute and convalescent COVID-19.

Germline V gene lookup returns CDR1 LGHNA and CDR2 YNFKEQ. This CDR3 region has 16 residues. J gave up 4 bases and V 7 bases, and 14 bases lay outside the gene matches. Produced via immunoSEQ multiplex PCR; TCRdb's table is partial and in-frame only. The table includes about 200,000 clones, around 80% detected once. This TCR came from a human donor in a cohort sampled during active COVID-19. Sample: peripheral blood. The V call is TRBV4-2, the J call TRBJ2-7, with 9 bases identical to TRBD1. CDR3: CASTRKWGTGSYEQYF. CDR3 DNA sequence: TGTGCCAGCACCAGAAAGTGGGGGACAGGGTCATACGAGCAGTACTTC.